This is a list of T cell receptor beta chains from one sample in a study of cytomegalovirus exposure and HLA in healthy donors. Some clones are missing from TCRdb's copy, which holds only in-frame ones; the method was immunoSEQ multiplex PCR. The sample carries around 100,000 clones, around 81% recorded once. Sequencing used PBMCs. The receptor set was obtained from a man aged 35 to 55 in good health and CMV-seropositive. The CDR3 runs from the conserved cysteine through the conserved F or W. Each record gives: clone size, J gene, D gene, V gene, CDR3 protein, CDR3 DNA. D genes are given only for firm matches. A row's size may be missing; if present it is once, few, many or a size class.

abundance: .
j_gene: TRBJ1-1
d_gene: .
v_gene: TRBV10-3
CDR3aa: CAISHSGMNTEAFF
CDR3nt: TGTGCCATCAGCCATTCAGGAATGAACACTGAAGCTTTCTTT

abundance: .
j_gene: TRBJ2-1
d_gene: TRBD2
v_gene: TRBV12-5
CDR3aa: CASGLLAGGPYNEQFF
CDR3nt: TGTGCTAGTGGTTTGTTAGCGGGGGGGCCCTACAATGAGCAGTTCTTC

abundance: .
j_gene: TRBJ1-1
d_gene: TRBD1
v_gene: TRBV6-5
CDR3aa: CASSSGQGTEGAFF
CDR3nt: TGTGCCAGCAGCTCCGGACAGGGGACCGAGGGAGCTTTCTTT

abundance: .
j_gene: TRBJ2-7
d_gene: .
v_gene: TRBV29-1
CDR3aa: CSVEESEGPYEQYF
CDR3nt: TGCAGCGTTGAAGAATCGGAGGGTCCCTACGAGCAGTACTTC

abundance: few
j_gene: TRBJ1-5
d_gene: .
v_gene: TRBV15
CDR3aa: CATSRDSSNQPQHF
CDR3nt: TGTGCCACCAGCAGAGACAGTAGCAATCAGCCCCAGCATTTT

abundance: .
j_gene: TRBJ2-1
d_gene: .
v_gene: TRBV21-1
CDR3aa: CASSRTGRSNEQFF
CDR3nt: TGTGCCAGCAGCAGGACAGGGAGATCGAATGAGCAGTTCTTC

abundance: .
j_gene: TRBJ1-3
d_gene: TRBD1
v_gene: TRBV5-1
CDR3aa: CASSLTGEAGNTIYF
CDR3nt: TGCGCCAGCAGCTTGACAGGGGAGGCTGGAAACACCATATATTTT

abundance: .
j_gene: TRBJ1-1
d_gene: TRBD1
v_gene: TRBV7-9
CDR3aa: CASSKTGGNTEAFF
CDR3nt: TGTGCCAGCAGTAAAACAGGGGGCAACACTGAAGCTTTCTTT

abundance: .
j_gene: TRBJ1-5
d_gene: .
v_gene: TRBV5-4
CDR3aa: CASSSEPADQPQHF
CDR3nt: TGTGCCAGCAGCTCGGAGCCAGCTGATCAGCCCCAGCATTTT

abundance: .
j_gene: TRBJ2-5
d_gene: .
v_gene: TRBV6-5
CDR3aa: CASISTQAGETQYF
CDR3nt: TGTGCCAGCATTTCTACTCAGGCAGGGGAGACCCAGTACTTC

abundance: .
j_gene: TRBJ2-6
d_gene: TRBD1
v_gene: TRBV10-3
CDR3aa: CAISGAGQGSGANVLTF
CDR3nt: TGTGCCATCAGTGGAGCAGGACAGGGTTCTGGGGCCAACGTCCTGACTTTC

abundance: .
j_gene: TRBJ1-2
d_gene: .
v_gene: TRBV5-1
CDR3aa: CASSLAGNYGYTF
CDR3nt: TGCGCCAGCAGCTTGGCAGGGAACTATGGCTACACCTTC

abundance: .
j_gene: TRBJ2-2
d_gene: TRBD1
v_gene: TRBV5-4
CDR3aa: CASSLQGGGTGELFF
CDR3nt: TGTGCCAGCAGCTTACAGGGGGGCGGCACCGGGGAGCTGTTTTTT

abundance: .
j_gene: TRBJ1-5
d_gene: .
v_gene: TRBV15
CDR3aa: CATSRDKGRNWSNQPQHF
CDR3nt: TGTGCCACCAGCAGAGATAAGGGGCGCAACTGGAGCAATCAGCCCCAGCATTTT